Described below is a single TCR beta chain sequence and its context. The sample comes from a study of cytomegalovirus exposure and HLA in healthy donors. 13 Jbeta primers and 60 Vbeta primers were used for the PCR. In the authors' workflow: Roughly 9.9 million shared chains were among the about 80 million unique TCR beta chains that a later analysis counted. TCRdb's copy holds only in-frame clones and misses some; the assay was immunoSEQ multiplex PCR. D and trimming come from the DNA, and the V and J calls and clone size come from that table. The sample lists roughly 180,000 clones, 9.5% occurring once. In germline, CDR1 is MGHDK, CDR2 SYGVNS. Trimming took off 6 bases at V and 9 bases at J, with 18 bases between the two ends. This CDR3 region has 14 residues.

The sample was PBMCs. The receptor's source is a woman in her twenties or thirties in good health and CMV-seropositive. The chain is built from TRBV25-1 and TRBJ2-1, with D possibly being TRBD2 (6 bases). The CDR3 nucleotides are TGTGCCAGCAGGCCTGGAGGGCCATACTTTGAGCAGTTCTTC. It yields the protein CASRPGGPYFEQFF.